The rows below give T cell receptor beta chains drawn from one sample of a study of blood T cell repertoires in COVID-19. The method was immunoSEQ multiplex PCR; TCRdb's version includes in-frame clones alone and lacks a portion of them. Among fewer than 250,000 clones, approximately 78% were seen once, and the ten largest hold over 9.5%. The source material was peripheral blood. The origin of the receptors is a woman aged 40 to 55 with acute or convalescent COVID-19. The CDR3 runs from the conserved cysteine through the conserved F or W. The order of the fields is V gene, clone size, D gene, J gene, CDR3 protein, CDR3 DNA. The D gene is left open where the match is weak. For some rows the clone size is stated as once, few or many, or as a class when expanded; others skip it.

TRBV5-1	NA	TRBD2	TRBJ2-3	CASSLEARGGRNTQYF	TGCGCCAGCAGCTTGGAGGCGCGGGGGGGCCGTAATACGCAGTATTTT
TRBV29-1	NA	TRBD1	TRBJ2-5	CSVEWLRDREETQYF	TGCAGCGTTGAATGGTTACGGGACAGGGAGGAGACCCAGTACTTC
TRBV24-1	NA	NA	TRBJ2-1	CATSDPWDGSEGNEQFF	TGTGCCACCAGTGACCCCTGGGATGGGTCAGAGGGCAATGAGCAGTTCTTC
TRBV6-1	NA	NA	TRBJ1-2	CASSRTELNYGYTF	TGTGCCAGCAGTCGGACAGAACTTAACTATGGCTACACCTTC
TRBV9	NA	NA	TRBJ2-6	CASSAPGAGANVLTF	TGTGCCAGCAGCGCACCAGGGGCTGGGGCCAACGTCCTGACTTTC
TRBV6-5	NA	TRBD1	TRBJ1-5	CASKRDSLNQPQHF	TGTGCCAGCAAGAGGGACAGCCTAAATCAGCCCCAGCATTTT
TRBV10-3	NA	TRBD1	TRBJ1-6	CAISETGTGESPLHF	TGTGCCATCAGTGAAACCGGGACAGGGGAATCACCCCTCCACTTT
TRBV6-2/TRBV6-3	NA	NA	TRBJ1-3	CASSYSETSSGNTIYF	TGTGCCAGCAGTTACTCTGAAACGAGCTCTGGAAACACCATATATTTT
TRBV7-2	NA	NA	TRBJ2-6	CASSYRVAGANVLTF	TGTGCCAGCAGCTACAGGGTTGCAGGGGCCAACGTCCTGACTTTC
TRBV5-6	once	NA	TRBJ2-7	CASSFGPTAGVEQYF	TGTGCCAGCAGCTTCGGTCCCACGGCAGGGGTAGAGCAGTACTTC